Below are 26 T cell receptor beta chains sequenced from a single sample in a study of PD-1 blockade in classical Hodgkin lymphoma. Regarding time point: cycle 4 day 1 (C4D1), after less than seven weeks of nivolumab. All patients relapsed after autologous stem cell transplantation, and brentuximab vedotin exposure varied. Generated by immunoSEQ multiplex PCR, the TCRdb table keeps only in-frame clones and is missing some. This table has 25,000 to 30,000 clones, around four fifths appearing once. The starting material was peripheral blood mononuclear cells (PBMCs), obtained before the fourth cycle of nivolumab. These TCRs come from a human donor with classical Hodgkin lymphoma.

The chain joins TRBV9 to TRBJ1-3, with TRBD1 identical over 7 bases. Trimming cost V 7 bases and J 4 bases; bases outside gene matches: 11. Germline V gives CDR1 SGDLS, CDR2 YYNGEE. The length of the CDR3 is 15 residues. CDR3 sequence reads: CASLTRLGQGNTIYF. DNA of the CDR3: TGTGCCAGCCTTACTCGACTGGGACAGGGAAACACCATATATTTT.

This clone was counted once. The chain carries TRBV27 and TRBJ2-7; D tentatively reads TRBD1 or TRBD2 (5 bases each). Germline loops: CDR1 MNHEY, CDR2 SMNVEV (reference sequence). The CDR3 contains 14 residues. Trimming removed 0 bases at V and 6 bases at J, with 12 bases between. CDR3 DNA: TGTGCCAGCAGTTTATCGGGACGGGGTAGCGAGCAGTACTTC. It translates to CASSLSGRGSEQYF.

This clone was observed a few times. The genes are TRBV5-1 and TRBJ2-1; 9 positions match TRBD2. The germline CDR1 and CDR2 sequences are SGHRS and YFSETQ. With 4 bases clipped from V and 5 bases from J, the junction kept 13 bases outside the gene matches. The CDR3 length is 17 residues. The CDR3 coding sequence is TGCGCCAGCAGCCCACTGGGCGGGAGGGTGGTGCACAATGAGCAGTTCTTC. Its protein product is CASSPLGGRVVHNEQFF.

This chain connects TRBV7-9 to TRBJ1-1; 7 bases align to TRBD1. CDR3 size: 15 residues. CDR1 is SEHNR and CDR2 is FQNEAQ in the germline V gene (reference sequence). The V and J ends lost 10 bases and 1 base, in that order; junction bases with no gene match: 12. The CDR3 reads CATSSREGANTEAFF. DNA of the CDR3: TGTGCCACCTCAAGTCGGGAGGGGGCGAACACTGAAGCTTTCTTT.

This clone was seen a handful of times. DNA for the CDR3: TGTGCCAGCAGTGTTACAGGGGGCTATGATGGCTACACCTTC. It encodes CASSVTGGYDGYTF. The chain uses TRBV2 and TRBJ1-2; 9 bases fit TRBD1. The CDR3 length is 14 residues. Trimming took 4 bases from V and 6 from J; bases not matched to a gene: 6. CDR1 and CDR2 (germline): SNHLY, FYNNEI. Drawing the rest from reference TRBV2 and TRBJ1-2, the complete variable domain is EPEVTQTPSHQVTQMGQEVILRCVPISNHLYFYWYRQILGQKVEFLVSFYNNEISEKSEIFDDQFSVERPDGSNFTLKIRSTKLEDSAMYFCASSVTGGYDGYTFGSGTRLTVV.

The rearrangement links TRBV2 to TRBJ2-1; 14 bases map to TRBD2. Germline V CDR1 and CDR2: SNHLY, FYNNEI. J lost 8 bases, V lost 6 bases, and 6 bases had no gene match. This CDR3 is built from 15 residues. CDR3 DNA: TGTGCCAGCAGCGTGACTAGCGGGAGGGCCTATGAGCAGTTCTTC. Translation gives CASSVTSGRAYEQFF.

This sequence joins TRBV10-2 and TRBJ2-1; 8 positions match TRBD2. After removal of 2 bases from V and 8 bases from J, the junction contained 5 bases not matched to a gene. CDR1 is WSHSY and CDR2 is SAAADI in the germline V gene. This CDR3 has 14 residues. CDR3 DNA: TGCGCCAGCAGTGAGGCGGGAGGTCGGGATGAGCAGTTCTTC. Amino acids: CASSEAGGRDEQFF.

The chain combines TRBV6-1 with TRBJ2-7, with 8 bases that match TRBD2. The V segment lost 0 bases and the J segment 6 bases; nucleotides outside the gene matches: 10. Per the germline V gene, CDR1 is MNHNS and CDR2 is SASEGT. This CDR3 has 16 residues. CDR3 sequence (DNA): TGTGCCAGCAGTGAAGCGTTCCCGGGAGGGCCTGGCGAGCAGTACTTC. This gives the protein CASSEAFPGGPGEQYF.

This clone has only a few counts. J is TRBJ2-5 and V is TRBV19, with a tentative D call TRBD2 (5 bases). Germline CDR1 reads LNHDA; CDR2 reads SQIVND (reference sequence). Trimming removed 5 bases from V and 4 bases from J, with 8 bases in between. This CDR3 spans 12 amino acids. In nucleotides, the CDR3 is TGTGCCAGTAGTTACCGGGGAGAGACCCAGTACTTC. It codes for CASSYRGETQYF.

This CDR3 is CASSLGLGVWNTEAFF. The CDR3 DNA is TGTGCCAGCAGCTTGGGGCTGGGTGTCTGGAACACTGAAGCTTTCTTT. This chain links TRBV5-6 with TRBJ1-1, with unresolved D. Germline assignment: CDR1 SGHDT and CDR2 YYEEEE. V was clipped by 0 bases and J by 1 base, with 13 bases between them. The CDR3 covers 16 residues.

The rearrangement joins TRBV4-1 to TRBJ2-7; TRBD1 might be the D (5 bases). The CDR3 sequence is 16 residues long. V was shortened by 0 bases and J by 0 bases, with 12 bases between the two germline ends. In germline, CDR1 is MGHRA, CDR2 YSYEKL. This CDR3 is CASSQDPAGSSYEQYF. In DNA, the CDR3 is TGCGCCAGCAGCCAAGATCCGGCAGGGTCCTCCTACGAGCAGTACTTC.

The CDR3 protein is CASSFGQPNWDNEQFF. The CDR3 DNA reads as TGTGCCAGCAGCTTTGGACAGCCGAACTGGGACAATGAGCAGTTCTTC. The chain couples TRBV5-6 to TRBJ2-1; perhaps TRBD1 as D (6 bases). The CDR3 loop spans 16 amino acids. Per germline, CDR1 SGHDT and CDR2 YYEEEE. The V end lost 2 bases, the J end lost 5 bases, and 17 bases lay between the germline ends.

The V and J genes are TRBV18 and TRBJ2-7; 12 bases align to TRBD2. There are 14 residues in the CDR3. J gave up 7 bases and V 6 bases, and 7 bases lay outside the gene matches. Germline assignment: CDR1 KGHSH and CDR2 LQKENI. This CDR3 is CASSRLAGENEQYF. The CDR3 nucleotides read TGTGCCAGCTCGCGACTAGCGGGAGAAAATGAGCAGTACTTC.

V and J are TRBV10-3 and TRBJ2-7; D is perhaps TRBD2 (5 bases). With 4 bases removed from V and 3 bases from J, the gap between germline ends came to 13 bases. The CDR3 sequence is 14 residues long. Germline V gene sequence: CDR1 ENHRY, CDR2 SYGVKD. This CDR3 reads CAISVFEGGYEQYF. CDR3 in DNA: TGTGCCATCAGTGTTTTCGAGGGTGGCTACGAGCAGTACTTC.

The chain recombines TRBV4-1 with TRBJ2-5; TRBD2 aligns across 7 bases. Losses at the gene ends were 4 bases for V and 3 bases for J; bases not matched to a gene: 14. Germline assignment: CDR1 MGHRA and CDR2 YSYEKL. This CDR3 contains 17 residues. The CDR3 region has the DNA TGCGCCAGCAGCCCGCTTTCTAATAGCGGGCTAGAAGAGACCCAGTACTTC. Encoded protein: CASSPLSNSGLEETQYF.

The chain links TRBV9 to TRBJ2-1; unclear D gene. This CDR3 has 15 residues. From germline, CDR1 is SGDLS and CDR2 YYNGEE. Trimming took 1 base from V and 4 from J, leaving 12 bases between them. CDR3 amino acids: CASSVSSPSYNEQFF. The CDR3 DNA follows: TGTGCCAGCAGCGTAAGTAGCCCCTCGTACAATGAGCAGTTCTTC.

The chain combines TRBV28 with TRBJ2-2, with TRBD1 matching over 7 bases. Unmatched junction bases numbered 10, after V lost 6 bases and J lost 6 bases. The CDR3 length is 15 residues. Germline CDR1 is MDHEN and CDR2 is SYDVKM. This CDR3 reads CASSLGTVGSGELFF. The CDR3, as DNA: TGTGCCAGCAGCCTCGGGACAGTAGGCTCCGGGGAGCTGTTTTTT.

Comment on this clone: The CDR3 does not close with the conserved phenylalanine or tryptophan, likely indicating a read error. V is TRBV28 and J is TRBJ1-2; 7 bases align to TRBD1. The CDR3 loop spans 13 amino acids. Germline loops: CDR1 MDHEN, CDR2 SYDVKM. Trimming at V came to 6 bases and at J to 7 bases, leaving 8 bases not matched to a gene. The CDR3 reads CASSSEQGGGYTL. The CDR3, as DNA: TGTGCCAGCAGCTCAGAGCAGGGGGGTGGCTACACCCTC.

The V and J genes are TRBV4-1 and TRBJ2-7, with TRBD2 as a possible D gene (5 bases). CDR1 MGHRA and CDR2 YSYEKL come from the germline V gene. The V gene lost 4 bases and the J gene lost 2 bases, with 15 bases spanning the gap. This CDR3 has 15 residues. As DNA, the CDR3 is TGCGCCAGCAGCCCACGGAGCGGAGTTCCCTACGAGCAGTACTTC. It encodes CASSPRSGVPYEQYF.

This clone is classed as medium-sized (0.01 to 0.1%). The J gene is TRBJ2-2, the V gene TRBV27; unclear D gene. CDR1 is MNHEY and CDR2 is SMNVEV in the germline V gene (reference sequence). The V end was cut by 3 bases, the J end by 8 bases, with 7 bases between. The CDR3 is made up of 12 amino acids. The DNA for the CDR3 is TGTGCCAGCAGTTTCGCGGAGGGGGAGCTGTTTTTT. Its translation: CASSFAEGELFF.

The J gene is TRBJ2-5, the V gene TRBV27, with 8 bases lining up with TRBD1. Trimming at V came to 2 bases and at J to 2 bases, leaving 10 bases not matched to a gene. CDR3 length: 17 residues. Germline lookup yields CDR1 MNHEY and CDR2 SMNVEV (reference sequence). CDR3 sequence: CASSLRPGQAIQETQYF. The CDR3 nucleotides are TGTGCCAGCAGTTTACGACCGGGACAGGCTATTCAAGAGACCCAGTACTTC.

This chain connects TRBV6-1 to TRBJ1-2; TRBD1 matches 8 bases. CDR3 size: 17 residues. The V gene's germline CDR1 is MNHNS and CDR2 SASEGT. With 3 bases clipped from V and 4 bases from J, the junction kept 13 bases outside the gene matches. The CDR3 region is CASSDARQGMIAYGYTF. The CDR3 DNA reads as TGTGCCAGCAGTGATGCTCGACAGGGGATGATCGCCTATGGCTACACCTTC.

Only one count was recorded for this clone. V and J are TRBV6-1 and TRBJ2-7; D may be TRBD1 (6 bases). CDR1 and CDR2 (germline): MNHNS, SASEGT. Trimming took off 7 bases at V and 1 base at J, with 8 bases between the two ends. The CDR3 is 12 amino acids. CDR3 amino acids: CASKGGSYEQYF. CDR3 DNA: TGTGCCAGCAAAGGGGGTTCCTACGAGCAGTACTTC.

This clone was counted a single time. Germline is not matched at one junction end, which may reflect a read error. Other nucleotide sequences from this sample produce the same CDR3. This chain joins TRBV2 and TRBJ1-4, with 7 bases matching TRBD1. The CDR3 runs to 15 residues. CDR1 and CDR2 from the germline V gene are SNHLY and FYNNEI. This chain's CDR3 is CASKGGVTTNEKLFF. The CDR3 DNA follows: TGCGCCAGCAAAGGGGGCGTAACAACTAATGAAAAACTGTTTTTT.

This chain joins TRBV28 and TRBJ1-5, with D hard to call. This CDR3 is built from 15 residues. The V end was cut by 2 bases, the J end by 7 bases, with 15 bases between. Germline V gives CDR1 MDHEN, CDR2 SYDVKM. CDR3 DNA sequence: TGTGCCAGCAGTTTACAACCAAGGACTGGACAGCCCCAGCATTTT. Amino acids: CASSLQPRTGQPQHF.

This chain uses TRBV6-1 with TRBJ2-7; weak D call: TRBD1 (5 bases). The CDR3 has 14 residues. CDR1 and CDR2 (germline): MNHNS, SASEGT. Trimming took 2 bases from V and 5 from J, leaving 13 bases between them. CDR3 DNA: TGTGCCAGCAGTGAAACATACAGGTTTAACGAGCAGTACTTC. Residues: CASSETYRFNEQYF.